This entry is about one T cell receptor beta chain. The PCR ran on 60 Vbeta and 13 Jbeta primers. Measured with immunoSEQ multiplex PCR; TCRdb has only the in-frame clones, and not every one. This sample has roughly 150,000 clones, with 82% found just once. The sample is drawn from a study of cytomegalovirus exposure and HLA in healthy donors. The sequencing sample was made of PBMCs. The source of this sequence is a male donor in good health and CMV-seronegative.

Here the CDR3 reads CAWSPPGSSYEQYF. CDR3 sequence (DNA): TGTGCCTGGTCTCCCCCCGGGAGTTCCTACGAGCAGTACTTC. V and J are TRBV30 and TRBJ2-7; D is perhaps TRBD2 (6 bases). This CDR3 region has 14 residues. V was shortened by 5 bases and J by 1 base, with 15 bases between the two germline ends. CDR1 and CDR2 from the germline V gene are GTSNPN and SVGIG (reference sequence).